This is a list of T cell receptor beta chains from one sample in a study of graft-versus-host responses after intestinal transplantation. Using immunoSEQ multiplex PCR, the repertoire was profiled, and TCRdb retains in-frame clones only, with some absent. The table includes 20,000 to 25,000 clones, 44% detected once. Specimen: alloreactive CD8+ T cells from a mixed lymphocyte reaction culture, collected before transplantation. These receptors were taken from a human patient who was an organ donor for intestinal transplantation. Each CDR3 is given with its conserved first and last residue. The order of the fields is clone size, J gene, D gene, V gene, CDR3 DNA, CDR3 protein. The D gene is left open where the match is weak. The size field is filled for only some rows; it gives once, few, many or a size class.

>.|TRBJ2-1|.|TRBV4-1
TGCGCCAGCAGCCAAACCACGAACTACAATGAGCAGTTCTTC
CASSQTTNYNEQFF
>.|TRBJ1-5|.|TRBV2
TGTGCCAGCAGTGAATGGGGCGGAGTGGCCCAGCATTTT
CASSEWGGVAQHF
>.|TRBJ1-2|TRBD1|TRBV7-9
TGTGCCAGCAGCTCCGGGACAGGGAGAGGCTACACCTTC
CASSSGTGRGYTF
>.|TRBJ1-4|.|TRBV6-1
TGTGCCAGCAGTCCTAGACAGATTGAACTGTTTTTT
CASSPRQIELFF
>.|TRBJ1-2|.|TRBV4-3
TGCGCCACCAGCCAAGATTATGGGGACGGGGGGGGGCGGAACTATGGCTACACCTTC
CATSQDYGDGGGRNYGYTF
>.|TRBJ2-7|TRBD1|TRBV2
TGTGCCAGCAGTGACCCGACAGGGGGGTGGTACGAGCAGTACTTC
CASSDPTGGWYEQYF
>.|TRBJ2-7|.|TRBV5-5
TGTGCCAGCAGCTTTCGACAGGCCTACGAGCAGTACTTC
CASSFRQAYEQYF
>.|TRBJ2-5|.|TRBV11-3
TGTGCCAGCAGCGACAGGTACCAAGAGACCCAGTACTTC
CASSDRYQETQYF
>few|TRBJ1-1|TRBD1|TRBV10-2
TGCGCCAGCAGTGGACAGGGGGCTCCGTACTTCATGAACACTGAAGCTTTCTTT
CASSGQGAPYFMNTEAFF
>.|TRBJ2-1|TRBD1|TRBV5-8
TGTGCCAGCAGCTTGAAGGACAGGGTTTTTTATGATGAGCAGTTCTTC
CASSLKDRVFYDEQFF
>.|TRBJ1-1|.|TRBV4-1
TGCGCCAGCAGCGAAGAGGGGGGAGGAAACACTGAAGCTTTCTTT
CASSEEGGGNTEAFF
>.|TRBJ2-1|TRBD2|TRBV5-1
TGCGCCAGCAGCCTGGGAAGCGGGACTAGCAACAATGAGCAGTTCTTC
CASSLGSGTSNNEQFF
>few|TRBJ2-7|TRBD2|TRBV11-2
TGTGCCAGCAGCCCCATACTAGCGGGGGGCCACGAGCAGTACTTC
CASSPILAGGHEQYF
>.|TRBJ1-2|TRBD1|TRBV18
TGTGCCAGCTCACCGTCACAGGGGAACTATGGCTACACCTTC
CASSPSQGNYGYTF
>.|TRBJ2-3|.|TRBV28
TGTGCCAGCAGAAGGCGGCCGATAGCAGATACGCAGTATTTT
CASRRRPIADTQYF
>.|TRBJ2-7|TRBD2|TRBV4-1
TGCGCCAGCAGCCATGTCGGGGGGGAGCAGTACTTC
CASSHVGGEQYF
>few|TRBJ1-2|.|TRBV7-9
TGTGCCAGCAGCTTACAGGAACAGGGCTATGGCTACACCTTC
CASSLQEQGYGYTF
>.|TRBJ2-1|TRBD2|TRBV28
TGTGCCAGCAGTTTTCGGGACATAGCGGGATATCGTCGGGGTACTTACGGTGTCACCAATGAGCAGTTCTTC
CASSFRDIAGYRRGTYGVTNEQFF
>.|TRBJ1-1|.|TRBV19
TGTGCCAGTAGCCTAACCTCCCCGAACACTGAAGCTTTCTTT
CASSLTSPNTEAFF
>medium-sized|TRBJ1-3|TRBD1|TRBV4-1
TGCGCCAGCAGCCATCCAGGGGGGGGAAACACCATATATTTT
CASSHPGGGNTIYF
>.|TRBJ2-7|.|TRBV6-1
TGTGCCAGCAGCACGCGGCCGGGCTCCTACGAGCAGTACTTC
CASSTRPGSYEQYF
>.|TRBJ2-7|TRBD1|TRBV19
TGTGCCAGTAGTGGGACAGGGTCCCATTACGAGCAGTACTTC
CASSGTGSHYEQYF